One sample yielded the 21 T cell receptor beta chains listed below, sequenced in a study of blood T cell repertoires in COVID-19. Clones were sequenced by immunoSEQ multiplex PCR, and TCRdb holds only the in-frame ones, with some missing. The sample includes about 160,000 clones, more than 60% of them seen just once. The sequencing sample was made of peripheral blood. These receptors came from an older man with acute or convalescent COVID-19.

The chain uses TRBV28 and TRBJ1-2, with a possible D match to TRBD1 (5 bases). Per the germline V gene, CDR1 is MDHEN and CDR2 is SYDVKM. V was cut by 3 bases and J by 2 bases, with 10 bases left in between. The CDR3 runs 14 residues. CDR3 loop: CASSLAQENYGYTF. The CDR3 bases are TGTGCCAGCAGTTTGGCACAGGAAAACTATGGCTACACCTTC.

The rearrangement uses TRBV7-2 and TRBJ1-1; tentatively, D is TRBD1 (6 bases). CDR1 SGHTA and CDR2 FQGNSA come from the germline V gene. This CDR3 spans 14 amino acids. Between the trimmed V and J ends, which lost 3 bases and 3 bases, there was a span of 11 bases. This CDR3 is CASSFRGGYTEAFF. For the CDR3, the DNA is TGTGCCAGCAGCTTTAGAGGGGGTTACACTGAAGCTTTCTTT.

This chain uses TRBV5-4 with TRBJ1-6, with 8 positions matching TRBD1. Germline-derived CDR1 and CDR2 are SGHNT and YYREEE (reference sequence). The length of the CDR3 is 15 residues. The V segment lost 0 bases and the J segment 6 bases; nucleotides outside the gene matches: 2. This CDR3 reads CASSLVGQVNSPLHF. CDR3 bases: TGTGCCAGCAGCTTGGTGGGACAGGTTAATTCACCCCTCCACTTT.

This clone showed up just a few times. The chain carries TRBV7-2 and TRBJ1-1; D gene uncertain. In germline, CDR1 is SGHTA, CDR2 FQGNSA. V gave up 5 bases and J gave up 2 bases, with 12 bases separating them. The CDR3 length is 14 residues. For the CDR3, the DNA is TGTGCCAGCAGCCCGGTCGGGAGTAACACTGAAGCTTTCTTT. Translating it yields CASSPVGSNTEAFF.

The CDR3 DNA is TGTGCCAGCAGACAGGAAGGAGGACTAAACACTGAAGCTTTCTTT. It is translated as CASRQEGGLNTEAFF. The rearrangement uses TRBV2 and TRBJ1-1, with a weak D call TRBD1 (5 bases). This CDR3 has 15 residues. Germline V gene lookup returns CDR1 SNHLY and CDR2 FYNNEI. Trimming stripped 6 bases from V and 2 bases from J, with 16 bases between.

The CDR3 loop reads CASSAGQTGLIHEQYF. The CDR3 bases are TGCGCCAGCAGCGCGGGCCAGACGGGTTTAATCCACGAGCAGTACTTC. The V gene is TRBV5-1, the J gene TRBJ2-7; a weak D match, TRBD2 (5 bases). Germline lookup yields CDR1 SGHRS and CDR2 YFSETQ. The germline V and J ends were trimmed by 4 bases and 5 bases, with 22 bases remaining between them. The CDR3 contains 16 residues.

This clone was recorded only once. This chain uses TRBV19 with TRBJ1-1, with TRBD1 matching over 7 bases. Losses at the gene ends were 3 bases for V and 2 bases for J; bases not matched to a gene: 12. The germline gives CDR1 LNHDA, CDR2 SQIVND (reference sequence). This CDR3 has 17 residues. The CDR3 DNA follows: TGTGCCAGTAGTATCCCCCAGCTCGGGACAGTCAACACTGAAGCTTTCTTT. Residues: CASSIPQLGTVNTEAFF.

This chain connects TRBV10-3 to TRBJ1-5; no clear D gene. The CDR3 extends over 15 amino acids. Trimming cost V 0 bases and J 0 bases, with 6 bases left between them. Germline CDR1 reads ENHRY; CDR2 reads SYGVKD. CDR3 amino acids: CAISESEVSNQPQHF. In nucleotides, the CDR3 is TGTGCCATCAGTGAGTCGGAGGTTAGCAATCAGCCCCAGCATTTT.

The sample holds one count of this clone. This chain links TRBV5-6 with TRBJ1-6; 8 nucleotides match TRBD1. This CDR3 is 17 amino acids long. J lost 8 bases, V lost 1 base, and 11 bases had no gene match. Per germline, CDR1 SGHDT and CDR2 YYEEEE. The CDR3 DNA reads as TGTGCCAGCAGCTTGCGCTCGACAGGGGCCCAGGATTCACCCCTCCACTTT. As protein: CASSLRSTGAQDSPLHF.

The chain carries TRBV6-5 and TRBJ1-2; no firm D call. CDR1 is MNHEY and CDR2 is SVGAGI in the germline V gene. There are 15 residues in the CDR3. V gave up 6 bases and J gave up 1 base, with 15 bases separating them. CDR3 sequence reads: CASSSLRQINYGYTF. The CDR3 DNA reads TGTGCCAGCAGCTCCCTGAGGCAGATTAACTATGGCTACACCTTC.

V gene TRBV11-3 combines with J gene TRBJ2-3; D unclear. Germline values: CDR1 SGHNT, CDR2 YENEEA. There are 17 residues in the CDR3. Trimming removed 5 bases from V and 0 bases from J, with 18 bases in between. CDR3 bases: TGTGCCAGCAGCCCAACCCGTTTCGGGTCTAGCACAGATACGCAGTATTTT. Translated: CASSPTRFGSSTDTQYF.

The chain carries TRBV5-6 and TRBJ2-3; D is perhaps TRBD2 (5 bases). Deletions cut 3 bases from V and 2 bases from J, with 7 bases between. This CDR3 is 13 amino acids long. CDR1 is SGHDT and CDR2 is YYEEEE in the germline V gene. DNA of the CDR3: TGTGCCAGCAGCTCCGGGAACACAGATACGCAGTATTTT. It specifies CASSSGNTDTQYF.

The chain carries TRBV4-1 and TRBJ2-1; 8 positions match TRBD2. Losses at the gene ends were 4 bases for V and 5 bases for J; bases not matched to a gene: 10. The length of the CDR3 is 16 residues. Germline values: CDR1 MGHRA, CDR2 YSYEKL. This CDR3 reads CASSPSGGLLDNEQFF. The CDR3, as DNA: TGCGCCAGCAGCCCCTCGGGGGGGCTCTTGGACAATGAGCAGTTCTTC.

V usage is TRBV30 and J usage is TRBJ2-1; 9 nucleotides agree with TRBD2. There are 13 residues in the CDR3. Germline V gene data show CDR1 as GTSNPN and CDR2 as SVGIG (reference sequence). Trimming at V came to 3 bases and at J to 9 bases, leaving 6 bases not matched to a gene. The CDR3 region has the DNA TGTGCCTGGAGCTTGCGGGAGGGTGGTGAGCAGTTCTTC. It codes for CAWSLREGGEQFF.

This chain joins TRBV11-3 and TRBJ1-1, with D tentatively TRBD1 (5 bases). V lost 1 base, J lost 3 bases, and 12 bases lay in between. The CDR3 runs to 15 residues. CDR1 and CDR2 from the germline V gene are SGHNT and YENEEA. CDR3 DNA: TGTGCCAGCAGCTTAGTTGTGTGGGGGGACACTGAAGCTTTCTTT. Translating it yields CASSLVVWGDTEAFF. The full variable domain, rest sourced from reference TRBV11-3 and TRBJ1-1, is EAGVVQSPRYKIIEKKQPVAFWCNPISGHNTLYWYLQNLGQGPELLIRYENEEAVDDSQLPKDRFSAERLKGVDSTLKIQPAELGDSAVYLCASSLVVWGDTEAFFGQGTRLTVV.

The J gene is TRBJ2-7, the V gene TRBV2; 7 positions match TRBD1. Trimming cost V 7 bases and J 1 base; bases outside gene matches: 7. In germline, CDR1 is SNHLY, CDR2 FYNNEI. The CDR3 sequence is 14 residues long. Here the CDR3 reads CASNLGDSSYEQYF. Here the CDR3 DNA reads TGTGCCAGCAATCTCGGGGACAGTTCCTACGAGCAGTACTTC.

This CDR3 is CASSQEPGVGTEAFF. The CDR3 DNA is TGCGCCAGCAGCCAAGAGCCCGGGGTTGGGACTGAAGCTTTCTTT. The genes are TRBV4-1 and TRBJ1-1; D remains unclear. V gave up 0 bases and J gave up 5 bases, with 13 bases separating them. The CDR3 is 15 residues long. Germline assignment: CDR1 MGHRA and CDR2 YSYEKL.

Only one count was recorded for this clone. This rearrangement joins TRBV2 to TRBJ2-3, with 13 bases identical to TRBD2. The ends lost 6 bases at V and 2 bases at J; junction bases unmatched: 2. Germline CDR1 is SNHLY and CDR2 is FYNNEI. The CDR3 is 15 amino acids. The CDR3 loop is CASRGLAGATDTQYF. For the CDR3, the DNA is TGTGCCAGCAGAGGACTAGCGGGGGCCACAGATACGCAGTATTTT. Variable domain in full (rest from reference TRBV2 and TRBJ2-3): EPEVTQTPSHQVTQMGQEVILRCVPISNHLYFYWYRQILGQKVEFLVSFYNNEISEKSEIFDDQFSVERPDGSNFTLKIRSTKLEDSAMYFCASRGLAGATDTQYFGPGTRLTVL.

The chain couples TRBV6-6 to TRBJ1-1; no clear D. Germline V gene sequence: CDR1 MNHNY, CDR2 SVGAGI (reference sequence). This CDR3 is built from 11 residues. Trimming took off 6 bases at V and 5 bases at J, with 7 bases between the two ends. The CDR3 loop is CASRTSTEAFF. In nucleotides, the CDR3 is TGTGCCAGCAGGACATCAACTGAAGCTTTCTTT.

This clone was found many times. The V call is TRBV13, the J call TRBJ1-1; perhaps TRBD1 as D (5 bases). V was cut by 5 bases and J by 0 bases, with 13 bases left in between. The length of the CDR3 is 15 residues. Germline V lookup: CDR1 PRHDT, CDR2 FYEKMQ (reference sequence). CDR3 sequence: CASSPPEGMNTEAFF. The CDR3 DNA sequence: TGTGCCAGCAGCCCCCCGGAGGGGATGAACACTGAAGCTTTCTTT.

This clone was seen a handful of times. The chain couples TRBV4-1 to TRBJ2-3, with TRBD2 matching over 10 bases. Germline V lookup: CDR1 MGHRA, CDR2 YSYEKL. CDR3 length: 17 amino acids. V trimming: 4 bases; J trimming: 6 bases; junction bases outside the gene matches: 13. CDR3 residues: CASSPPPTSGFLDTQYF. CDR3 nucleotide sequence: TGCGCCAGCAGCCCCCCCCCGACTAGCGGGTTCTTGGATACGCAGTATTTT.